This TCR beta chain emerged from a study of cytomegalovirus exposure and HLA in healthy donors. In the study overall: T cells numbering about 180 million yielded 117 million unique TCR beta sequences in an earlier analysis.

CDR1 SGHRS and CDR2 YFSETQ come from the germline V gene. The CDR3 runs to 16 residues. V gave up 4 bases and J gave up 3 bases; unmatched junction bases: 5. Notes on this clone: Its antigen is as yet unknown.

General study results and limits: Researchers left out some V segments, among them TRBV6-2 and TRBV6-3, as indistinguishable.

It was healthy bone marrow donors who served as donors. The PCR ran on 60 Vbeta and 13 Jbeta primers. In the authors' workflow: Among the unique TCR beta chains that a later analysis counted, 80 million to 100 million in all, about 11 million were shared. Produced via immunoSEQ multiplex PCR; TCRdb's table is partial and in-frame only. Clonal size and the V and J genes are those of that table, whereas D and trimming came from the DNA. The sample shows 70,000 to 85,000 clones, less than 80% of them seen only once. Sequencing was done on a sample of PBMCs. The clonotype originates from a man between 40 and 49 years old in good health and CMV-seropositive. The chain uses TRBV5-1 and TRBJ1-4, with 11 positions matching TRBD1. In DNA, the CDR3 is TGCGCCAGCAGCCCCTGGACAGGGGGCTCTAATGAAAAACTGTTTTTT. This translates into CASSPWTGGSNEKLFF.